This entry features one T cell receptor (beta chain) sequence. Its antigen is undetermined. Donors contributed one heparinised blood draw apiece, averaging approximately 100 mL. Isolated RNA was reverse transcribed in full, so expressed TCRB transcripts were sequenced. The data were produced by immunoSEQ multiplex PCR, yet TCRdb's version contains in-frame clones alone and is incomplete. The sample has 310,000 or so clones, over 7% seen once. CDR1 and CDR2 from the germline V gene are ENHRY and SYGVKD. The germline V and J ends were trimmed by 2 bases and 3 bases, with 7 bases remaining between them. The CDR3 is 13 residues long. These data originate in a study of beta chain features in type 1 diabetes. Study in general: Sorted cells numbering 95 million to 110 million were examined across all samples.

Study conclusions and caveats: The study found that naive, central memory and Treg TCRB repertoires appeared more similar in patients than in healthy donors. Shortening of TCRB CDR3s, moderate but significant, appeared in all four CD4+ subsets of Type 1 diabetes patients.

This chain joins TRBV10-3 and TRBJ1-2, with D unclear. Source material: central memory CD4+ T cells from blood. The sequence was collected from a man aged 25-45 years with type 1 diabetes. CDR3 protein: CAISEEGHYGYTF. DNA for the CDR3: TGTGCCATCAGTGAGGAGGGCCACTATGGCTACACCTTC.